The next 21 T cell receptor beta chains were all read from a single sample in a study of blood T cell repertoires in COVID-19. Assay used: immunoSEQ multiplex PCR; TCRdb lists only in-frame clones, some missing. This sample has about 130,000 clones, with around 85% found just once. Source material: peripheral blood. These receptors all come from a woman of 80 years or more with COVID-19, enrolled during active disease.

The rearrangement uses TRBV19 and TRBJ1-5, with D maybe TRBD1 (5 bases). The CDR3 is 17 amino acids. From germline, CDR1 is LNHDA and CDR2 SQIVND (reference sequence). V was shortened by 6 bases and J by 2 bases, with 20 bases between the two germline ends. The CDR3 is CASRVGQGGLGNQPQHF. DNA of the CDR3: TGTGCCAGTAGAGTCGGTCAGGGTGGATTAGGCAATCAGCCCCAGCATTTT.

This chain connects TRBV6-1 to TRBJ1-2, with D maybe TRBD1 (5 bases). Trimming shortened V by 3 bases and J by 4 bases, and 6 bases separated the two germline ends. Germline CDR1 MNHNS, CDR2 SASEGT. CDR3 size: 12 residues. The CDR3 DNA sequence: TGTGCCAGCAGTGAGACAGCCTATGGCTACACCTTC. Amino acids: CASSETAYGYTF.

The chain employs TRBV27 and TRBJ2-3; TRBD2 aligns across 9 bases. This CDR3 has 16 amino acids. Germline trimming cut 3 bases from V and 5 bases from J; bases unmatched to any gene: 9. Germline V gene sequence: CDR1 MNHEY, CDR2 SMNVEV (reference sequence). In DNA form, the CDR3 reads TGTGCCAGCAGTTTTGTGAGCGGGAGGCCCTTAGATACGCAGTATTTT. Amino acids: CASSFVSGRPLDTQYF.

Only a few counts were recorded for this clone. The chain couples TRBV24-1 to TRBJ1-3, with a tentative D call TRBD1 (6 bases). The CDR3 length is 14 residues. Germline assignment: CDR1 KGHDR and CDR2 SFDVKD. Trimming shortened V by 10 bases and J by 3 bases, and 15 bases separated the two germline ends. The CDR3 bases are TGTGCCACTGTGGACAGCGTCCTTGGAAACACCATATATTTT. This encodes CATVDSVLGNTIYF.

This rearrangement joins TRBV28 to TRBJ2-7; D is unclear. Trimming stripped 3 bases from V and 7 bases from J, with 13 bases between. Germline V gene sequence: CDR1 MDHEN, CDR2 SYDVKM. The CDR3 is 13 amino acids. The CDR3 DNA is TGTGCCAGCAGTTTCAACAGCCCTCAAGAGCAGTACTTC. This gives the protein CASSFNSPQEQYF.

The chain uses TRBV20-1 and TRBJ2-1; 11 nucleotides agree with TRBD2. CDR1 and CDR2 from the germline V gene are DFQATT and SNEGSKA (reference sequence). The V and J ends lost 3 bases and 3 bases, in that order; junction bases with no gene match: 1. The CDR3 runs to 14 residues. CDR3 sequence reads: CSASGTSGYNEQFF. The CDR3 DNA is TGCAGTGCTAGTGGGACTAGCGGCTACAATGAGCAGTTCTTC.

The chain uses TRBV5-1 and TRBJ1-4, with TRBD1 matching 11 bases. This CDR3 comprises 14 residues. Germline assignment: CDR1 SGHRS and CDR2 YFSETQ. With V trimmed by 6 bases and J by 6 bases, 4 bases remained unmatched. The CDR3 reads CASTSDRGHEKLFF. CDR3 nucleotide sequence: TGCGCCAGCACCTCGGACAGGGGGCATGAAAAACTGTTTTTT.

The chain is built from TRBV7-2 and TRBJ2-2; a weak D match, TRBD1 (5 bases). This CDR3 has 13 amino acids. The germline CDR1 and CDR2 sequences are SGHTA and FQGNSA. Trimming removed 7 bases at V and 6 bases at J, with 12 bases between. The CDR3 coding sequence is TGTGCCAGCACCTATGGGGCGGCCGGGGAGCTGTTTTTT. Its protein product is CASTYGAAGELFF.

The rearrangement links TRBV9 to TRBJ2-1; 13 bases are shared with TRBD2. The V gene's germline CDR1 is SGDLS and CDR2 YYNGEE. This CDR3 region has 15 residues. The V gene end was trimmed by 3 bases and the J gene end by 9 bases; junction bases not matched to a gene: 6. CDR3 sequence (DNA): TGTGCCAGCAGCGAGGGACTAGCGGGATATGGTGAGCAGTTCTTC. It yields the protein CASSEGLAGYGEQFF.

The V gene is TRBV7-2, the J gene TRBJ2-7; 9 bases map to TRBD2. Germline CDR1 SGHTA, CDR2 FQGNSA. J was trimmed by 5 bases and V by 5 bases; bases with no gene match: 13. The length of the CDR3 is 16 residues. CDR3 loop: CASSPTSGLLLDEQYF. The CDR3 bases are TGTGCCAGCAGCCCGACTAGCGGCCTTCTACTTGACGAGCAGTACTTC. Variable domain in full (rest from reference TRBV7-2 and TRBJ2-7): GAGVSQSPSNKVTEKGKDVELRCDPISGHTALYWYRQSLGQGLEFLIYFQGNSAPDKSGLPSDRFSAERTGGSVSTLTIQRTQQEDSAVYLCASSPTSGLLLDEQYFGPGTRLTVT.

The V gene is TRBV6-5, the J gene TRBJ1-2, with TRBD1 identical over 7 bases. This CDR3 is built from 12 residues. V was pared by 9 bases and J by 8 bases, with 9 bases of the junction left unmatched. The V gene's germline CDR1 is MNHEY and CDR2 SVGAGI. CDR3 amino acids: CASLTGNGGYTF. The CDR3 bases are TGTGCCAGTTTGACAGGGAACGGCGGCTACACCTTC.

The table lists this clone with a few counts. CDR3: CASSFSDEQFF. The DNA for the CDR3 is TGTGCCAGCAGTTTCTCGGATGAGCAGTTCTTC. The chain carries TRBV12-3 or TRBV12-4 and TRBJ2-1; D not certain. Trimming took off 3 bases at V and 8 bases at J, with 5 bases between the two ends. The CDR3 extends over 11 amino acids.

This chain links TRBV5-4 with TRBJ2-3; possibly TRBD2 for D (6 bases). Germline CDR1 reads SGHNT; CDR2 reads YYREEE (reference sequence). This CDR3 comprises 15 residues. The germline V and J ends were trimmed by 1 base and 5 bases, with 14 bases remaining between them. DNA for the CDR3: TGTGCCAGCAGCTTGATGGCCGGGGGTGGAGATACGCAGTATTTT. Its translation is CASSLMAGGGDTQYF.

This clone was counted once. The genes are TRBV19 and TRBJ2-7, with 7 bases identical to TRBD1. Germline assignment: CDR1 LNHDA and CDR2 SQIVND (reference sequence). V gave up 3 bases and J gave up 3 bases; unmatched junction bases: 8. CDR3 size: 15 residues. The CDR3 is CASSIGGQSFYEQYF. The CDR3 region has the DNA TGTGCCAGTAGTATTGGGGGACAGAGCTTCTACGAGCAGTACTTC.

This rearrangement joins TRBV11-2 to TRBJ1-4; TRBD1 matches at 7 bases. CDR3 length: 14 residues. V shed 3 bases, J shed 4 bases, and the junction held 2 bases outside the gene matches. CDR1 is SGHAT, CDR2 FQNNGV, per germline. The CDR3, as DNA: TGTGCCAGCAGCTTGGACAGGCGTAATGAAAAACTGTTTTTT. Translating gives CASSLDRRNEKLFF.

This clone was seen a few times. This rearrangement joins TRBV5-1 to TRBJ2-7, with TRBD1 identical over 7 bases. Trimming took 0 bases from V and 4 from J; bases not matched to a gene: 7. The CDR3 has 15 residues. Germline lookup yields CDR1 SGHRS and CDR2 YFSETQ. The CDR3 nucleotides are TGCGCCAGCAGCTTGGGGGCAGGGGGTATTTACGAGCAGTACTTC. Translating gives CASSLGAGGIYEQYF.

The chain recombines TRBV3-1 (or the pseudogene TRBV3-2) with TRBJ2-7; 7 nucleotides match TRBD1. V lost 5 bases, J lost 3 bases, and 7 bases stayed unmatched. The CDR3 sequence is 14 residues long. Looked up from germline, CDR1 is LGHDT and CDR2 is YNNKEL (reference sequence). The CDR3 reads CASSRQGWGYEQYF. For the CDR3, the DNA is TGTGCCAGCAGCAGACAGGGCTGGGGCTACGAGCAGTACTTC.

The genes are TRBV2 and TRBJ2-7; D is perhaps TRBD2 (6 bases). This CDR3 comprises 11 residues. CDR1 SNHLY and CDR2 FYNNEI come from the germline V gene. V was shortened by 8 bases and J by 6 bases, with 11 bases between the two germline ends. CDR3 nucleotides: TGTGCCAGCGGAGGGTTGAGCGAGCAGTACTTC. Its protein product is CASGGLSEQYF.

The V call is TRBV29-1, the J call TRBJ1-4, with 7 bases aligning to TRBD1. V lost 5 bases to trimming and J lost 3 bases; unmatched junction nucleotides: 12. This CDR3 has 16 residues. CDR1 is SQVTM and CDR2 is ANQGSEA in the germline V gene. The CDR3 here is CSVRTGGATANEKLFF. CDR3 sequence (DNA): TGCAGCGTTCGGACAGGAGGGGCAACTGCTAATGAAAAACTGTTTTTT.

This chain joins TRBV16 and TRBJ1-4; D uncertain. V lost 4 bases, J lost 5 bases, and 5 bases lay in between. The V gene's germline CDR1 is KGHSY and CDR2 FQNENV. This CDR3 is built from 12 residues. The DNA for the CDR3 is TGTGCCAGCAGCCCCAGGAATGAAAAACTGTTTTTT. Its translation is CASSPRNEKLFF.

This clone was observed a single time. This CDR3 is CASSTSLAGVAEQFF. Written as DNA, the CDR3 is TGTGCCAGCAGCACCAGCCTAGCGGGAGTAGCTGAGCAGTTCTTC. The V call is TRBV7-3, the J call TRBJ2-1, with 10 bases identical to TRBD2. Trimming cost V 5 bases and J 9 bases; bases outside gene matches: 10. CDR3 size: 15 residues. Germline V gene lookup returns CDR1 SGHTA and CDR2 FQGTGA. The full variable domain, in which reference TRBV7-3 and TRBJ2-1 provide the parts outside the CDR3, is GAGVSQTPSNKVTEKGKYVELRCDPISGHTALYWYRQSLGQGPEFLIYFQGTGAADDSGLPNDRFFAVRPEGSVSTLKIQRTERGDSAVYLCASSTSLAGVAEQFFGPGTRLTVL.